What follows describes a single T cell receptor (beta chain). This table comes from immunoSEQ multiplex PCR, and its TCRdb copy is limited to in-frame clones, with some not included. In the table there are roughly 490,000 clones, less than 80% of which are singletons. These data belong to a study of shared clonotypes between healthy human individuals. At the level of the study: A couple of women and three men aged 18 to 49 made up the donors.

The TCR comes from a woman in her thirties or forties in good health. Some clones in this sample may be carry-over from other donors' samples. The sequenced sample consisted of PBMCs.

CDR3 in amino acids: CASSLDRGDEQFF. The CDR3 coding sequence is TGTGCCAGCAGTCTGGACAGGGGCGATGAGCAGTTCTTC. The rearrangement joins TRBV2 to TRBJ2-1; TRBD1 matches 9 bases. Germline V lookup: CDR1 SNHLY, CDR2 FYNNEI. V trimming: 5 bases; J trimming: 8 bases; junction bases outside the gene matches: 4. This CDR3 spans 13 amino acids.